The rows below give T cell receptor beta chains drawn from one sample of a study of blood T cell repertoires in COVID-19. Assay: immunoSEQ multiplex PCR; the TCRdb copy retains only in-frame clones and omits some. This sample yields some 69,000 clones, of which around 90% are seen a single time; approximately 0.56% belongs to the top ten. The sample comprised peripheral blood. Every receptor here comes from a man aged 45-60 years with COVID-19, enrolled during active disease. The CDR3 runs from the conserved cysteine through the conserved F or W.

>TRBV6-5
CASSYTPGDNEQFF
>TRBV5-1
CASSLDGGGRTNEKLFF
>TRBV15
CATSSLDRDLETQYF
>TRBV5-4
CASSQSDLLGGTEAFF
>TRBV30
CAWSNGAGGPPNEQYF
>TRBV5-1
CASSLGGGRGTGDEQYF
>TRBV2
CASTSGGAYAYEQYF
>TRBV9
CASSEFWTSGMGETQYF
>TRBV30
CAWRGTSAYNEQFF
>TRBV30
CAWSLGEGTYNEQFF
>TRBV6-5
CASSPGNYGYTF
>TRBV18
CASSPPLGSNYGYTF
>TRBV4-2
CASSRPEGDRDEQYF